This passage covers 25 T cell receptor beta chains from one sample sequenced in a study of T-cell reconstitution after alpha-beta-depleted transplantation in children. A library of TCRbeta sequences, prepared with unique molecular identifiers, was generated. TCRdb re-called the PCR reads with MiXCR, one entry per CDR3 protein. The data contain tens of thousands of distinct CDR3 sequences, 6.3% of them singletons. The input for sequencing was PBMCs, mostly from graft donor cells, taken 180 days after TCRalphabeta/CD19-depleted stem cell transplant. Every receptor here comes from a male patient aged 10-17 years who had a stem cell transplant for acute myeloid leukemia, so the T cells may come from the graft donor.

There are many counts of this clonotype. This chain links TRBV12-3 or TRBV12-4 with TRBJ2-2, with a possible D match to TRBD1 (5 bases). Deletions cut 8 bases from V and 5 bases from J, with 12 bases between. CDR3 length: 13 amino acids. CDR3 sequence (DNA): TGTGCCAGCCGACAAAGGGGTACCGGGGAGCTGTTTTTT. This codes for CASRQRGTGELFF.

This clonotype is classed as medium-sized. The V call is TRBV20-1, the J call TRBJ2-3; 8 nucleotides match TRBD2. CDR1 is DFQATT and CDR2 is SNEGSKA in the germline V gene (reference sequence). With 3 bases clipped from V and 3 bases from J, the junction kept 14 bases outside the gene matches. The CDR3 is 17 residues long. DNA for the CDR3: TGCAGTGCTAGTGTCCCAAGGAGCGGGAGTTGGACAGATACGCAGTATTTT. Protein: CSASVPRSGSWTDTQYF.

A word on this clonotype: Germline and junction disagree at one end, which may indicate a read error. The chain couples TRBV25-1 to TRBJ1-2; D remains unclear. This CDR3 is built from 12 residues. CDR1 and CDR2 from the germline V gene are MGHDK and SYGVNS. The CDR3 loop is CASSDRPYCYTF. In DNA form, the CDR3 reads TGTGCCAGCAGTGACAGGCCCTATTGCTACACCTTC.

This clonotype showed up many times. The chain uses TRBV20-1 and TRBJ2-1; D is possibly TRBD2 (6 bases). CDR3 size: 12 residues. CDR1 and CDR2 (germline): DFQATT, SNEGSKA (reference sequence). Trimming left V 3 bases short and J 8 bases short, with 11 bases between. This CDR3 reads CSARWRDYEQFF. The DNA for the CDR3 is TGCAGTGCTAGGTGGCGGGACTATGAGCAGTTCTTC.

This clonotype was detected ten times or more. The rearrangement joins TRBV7-2 to TRBJ1-4, with a weak D call TRBD1 (6 bases). This CDR3 comprises 16 residues. Germline V lookup: CDR1 SGHTA, CDR2 FQGNSA. The V end lost 5 bases, the J end lost 7 bases, and 20 bases lay between the germline ends. The CDR3 spells CASSPLGAGGGEKLFF. The DNA of the CDR3 is TGTGCCAGCAGCCCCCTGGGGGCGGGGGGAGGTGAAAAACTGTTTTTT.

This sequence joins TRBV5-4 and TRBJ2-5, with D possibly TRBD2 on 5 matching bases. This CDR3 has 12 residues. Between the trimmed V and J ends, which lost 4 bases and 5 bases, there was a span of 9 bases. Germline V lookup: CDR1 SGHNT, CDR2 YYREEE (reference sequence). CDR3 nucleotides: TGTGCCAGCAGCCCGCCGGGGGAGACCCAGTACTTC. Its translation is CASSPPGETQYF.

This clonotype was counted at least ten times. The rearrangement uses TRBV4-1 and TRBJ2-1; 9 nucleotides line up with TRBD1. Germline V gene sequence: CDR1 MGHRA, CDR2 YSYEKL. CDR3 size: 16 residues. With V trimmed by 1 base and J by 4 bases, 5 bases remained unmatched. This CDR3 reads CASSQVQGAQYNEQFF. The CDR3, as DNA: TGCGCCAGCAGCCAAGTACAGGGGGCGCAGTACAATGAGCAGTTCTTC.

The sample holds many counts of this clonotype. J is TRBJ2-1 and V is TRBV7-7; D possibly corresponds to TRBD2 (5 bases). The length of the CDR3 is 13 residues. Germline values: CDR1 SSHAT, CDR2 FNYEAQ (reference sequence). CDR3 residues: CATNVPGSNEQFF. The CDR3 DNA sequence: TGTGCTACCAACGTCCCGGGGAGCAATGAGCAGTTCTTC.

This clonotype has ten or more counts. The chain joins TRBV28 to TRBJ2-3, with TRBD2 matching over 8 bases. Germline CDR1 reads MDHEN; CDR2 reads SYDVKM. Trimming removed 4 bases from V and 6 bases from J; junction bases left unmatched: 6. The CDR3 is 14 amino acids. CDR3 region: CASSSSGRRDTQYF. The CDR3 nucleotides are TGTGCCAGCAGTTCAAGCGGGAGACGGGATACGCAGTATTTT.

This clonotype was seen many times. The chain has TRBV4-2 and TRBJ1-4; TRBD1 aligns across 11 bases. This CDR3 has 16 amino acids. Germline CDR1 and CDR2: LGHNA and YNFKEQ. Germline trimming cut 4 bases from V and 6 bases from J; bases unmatched to any gene: 7. CDR3 region: CASSRLRGQGDEKLFF. CDR3 coding DNA: TGTGCCAGCAGCCGCCTCAGGGGACAGGGGGATGAAAAACTGTTTTTT.

In its sample, this clonotype was seen many times. The chain combines TRBV29-1 with TRBJ1-2; D unresolved. Germline assignment: CDR1 SQVTM and CDR2 ANQGSEA. The CDR3 covers 13 residues. Trimming took off 7 bases at V and 4 bases at J, with 16 bases between the two ends. CDR3 DNA sequence: TGCAGCGCCCCAAACCCACGAGGCTATGGCTACACCTTC. Residues: CSAPNPRGYGYTF.

This clonotype was seen many times. V usage is TRBV28 and J usage is TRBJ2-4, with TRBD1 identical over 9 bases. The CDR3 covers 15 residues. V trimming: 6 bases; J trimming: 2 bases; junction bases outside the gene matches: 5. Germline CDR1 is MDHEN and CDR2 is SYDVKM. In DNA, the CDR3 is TGTGCCAGCAGGGACAGGGGTTCGCCCAAAAACATTCAGTACTTC. Translated, it gives CASRDRGSPKNIQYF.

The sample holds many counts of this clonotype. The gene calls are TRBV2 and TRBJ2-1; TRBD2 aligns across 9 bases. Germline CDR1 is SNHLY and CDR2 is FYNNEI. The V segment lost 6 bases and the J segment 6 bases; nucleotides outside the gene matches: 3. The CDR3 contains 13 residues. CDR3 nucleotides: TGTGCCAGCAGATTAGCGGGAGTCAATGAGCAGTTCTTC. This sequence encodes CASRLAGVNEQFF.

This clonotype was detected ten times or more. V usage is TRBV7-6 and J usage is TRBJ2-1, with 10 bases matching TRBD2. CDR3 size: 16 residues. The V and J ends lost 5 bases and 5 bases, in that order; junction bases with no gene match: 9. Germline V gives CDR1 SGHVS, CDR2 FNYEAQ. For the CDR3, the DNA is TGTGCCAGCAGCACCCAACTAGCGGGATCCGACAATGAGCAGTTCTTC. Its translation: CASSTQLAGSDNEQFF.

This clonotype was detected ten times or more. The V gene is TRBV7-9, the J gene TRBJ2-1; TRBD2 matches at 7 bases. This CDR3 is built from 16 residues. Germline V CDR1 and CDR2: SEHNR, FQNEAQ (reference sequence). Trimming took 4 bases from V and 8 from J; bases not matched to a gene: 14. The DNA for the CDR3 is TGTGCCAGCAGCTCTACCGGGACTACGTCTTCCCATGAGCAGTTCTTC. It yields the protein CASSSTGTTSSHEQFF.

This clonotype was seen many times. The CDR3 region has the DNA TGTGCCAGCCGGACTACCTCCTACAATGAGCAGTTCTTC. Residues: CASRTTSYNEQFF. The genes are TRBV6-1 and TRBJ2-1, with a tentative D call TRBD2 (6 bases). The V gene lost 8 bases and the J gene lost 0 bases, with 8 bases spanning the gap. Germline V lookup: CDR1 MNHNS, CDR2 SASEGT. This CDR3 comprises 13 residues.

This clonotype was counted many times. This sequence joins TRBV5-5 and TRBJ2-5; 7 positions match TRBD1. The length of the CDR3 is 13 residues. The ends lost 9 bases at V and 4 bases at J; junction bases unmatched: 9. Per the germline V gene, CDR1 is SGHKS and CDR2 is YYEKEE (reference sequence). The CDR3 DNA reads as TGTGCCACCTCGAACAGGGGTGGAGAGACCCAGTACTTC. Amino acid sequence: CATSNRGGETQYF.

In this sample, this clonotype turned up many times. V is TRBV12-3 or TRBV12-4 and J is TRBJ2-5; possible D gene TRBD1, 6 bases. The CDR3 has 14 residues. The V end lost 6 bases, the J end lost 1 base, and 12 bases lay between the germline ends. The CDR3 DNA reads as TGTGCCAGCAGCCGGACAGTACCCCAAGAGACCCAGTACTTC. Translating it yields CASSRTVPQETQYF.

This clonotype was detected many times. The chain recombines TRBV11-3 with TRBJ2-4, with 12 positions matching TRBD2. From germline, CDR1 is SGHNT and CDR2 YENEEA. The J segment lost 3 bases and the V segment lost 1 base, leaving 10 bases of the junction unmatched. The CDR3 covers 19 residues. The CDR3 is CASSLGVTSGRKVKNIQYF. The CDR3 DNA reads TGTGCCAGCAGCTTAGGAGTGACTAGCGGGAGAAAGGTCAAAAACATTCAGTACTTC.

At least ten counts were recorded for this clonotype. Here the CDR3 DNA reads TGCGCCAGCAGCTTGGGAGCGGGACGAGGAAATGAGCAGTTCTTC. As protein: CASSLGAGRGNEQFF. The chain uses TRBV5-1 and TRBJ2-1; 7 bases are shared with TRBD2. The junction had 7 bases not matched to a gene; V was cut back by 0 bases and J by 7 bases. Germline V gene data show CDR1 as SGHRS and CDR2 as YFSETQ. The CDR3 is 15 residues long.

This clonotype was picked up many times. The rearrangement uses TRBV15 and TRBJ2-4; 11 bases agree with TRBD2. Trimming removed 0 bases from V and 7 bases from J; junction bases left unmatched: 8. Per germline, CDR1 LNHNV and CDR2 YYDKDF (reference sequence). The CDR3 contains 17 residues. CDR3 nucleotides: TGTGCCACCAGCAGAGAGGTAGCGGGAGGGTCTGCGAACATTCAGTACTTC. It codes for CATSREVAGGSANIQYF.

The chain joins TRBV30 to TRBJ1-2; TRBD1 is a possible D gene (5 bases). The germline CDR1 and CDR2 sequences are GTSNPN and SVGIG (reference sequence). This CDR3 contains 16 residues. Trimming pared 5 bases from V and 5 bases from J, leaving 24 bases between. CDR3 amino acids: CAWARDAAPEPYGYTF. The CDR3 region has the DNA TGTGCCTGGGCTCGGGACGCCGCACCGGAACCATATGGCTACACCTTC. Full variable domain (outside the CDR3, taken from reference TRBV30 and TRBJ1-2): SQTIHQWPATLVQPVGSPLSLECTVEGTSNPNLYWYRQAAGRGLQLLFYSVGIGQISSEVPQNLSASRPQDRQFILSSKKLLLSDSGFYLCAWARDAAPEPYGYTFGSGTRLTVV.

In its sample, this clonotype was seen many times. The DNA for the CDR3 is TGTGCCAGCAGTTCGGTTGATTCCTACGAGCAGTACTTC. Residues: CASSSVDSYEQYF. The V and J genes are TRBV27 and TRBJ2-7; D unresolved. V was trimmed by 4 bases and J by 1 base, leaving 8 bases between them. Germline assignment: CDR1 MNHEY and CDR2 SMNVEV (reference sequence). The CDR3 is 13 amino acids.

The sample holds many counts of this clonotype. This chain joins TRBV18 and TRBJ2-6; TRBD1 agrees at 7 bases. The CDR3 contains 19 residues. The ends lost 3 bases at V and 4 bases at J; junction bases unmatched: 15. Germline V lookup: CDR1 KGHSH, CDR2 LQKENI. The CDR3 region is CASSPTPPTGITGANVLTF. The DNA of the CDR3 is TGTGCCAGCTCACCTACCCCCCCGACAGGGATCACCGGGGCCAACGTCCTGACTTTC.

This clonotype has a count of ten or more. The genes are TRBV9 and TRBJ2-7, with 9 bases matching TRBD1. The length of the CDR3 is 15 residues. Looked up from germline, CDR1 is SGDLS and CDR2 is YYNGEE. V shed 4 bases and J 3 bases; nucleotides not matched to a gene: 8. The CDR3 region has the DNA TGTGCCAGCAGCTCCCGACAGGGGGGGCTCTACGAGCAGTACTTC. It yields the protein CASSSRQGGLYEQYF.